This passage covers 20 T cell receptor beta chains from one sample sequenced in a study of cytomegalovirus exposure and HLA in healthy donors. Primers included in the PCR were 60 Vbeta and 13 Jbeta primers. Sequencing used immunoSEQ multiplex PCR; TCRdb keeps in-frame clones, though not all of them. This table holds approximately 140,000 clones. The sequenced material came from PBMCs. These receptors were collected from a woman under 30 in good health and CMV-seronegative.

V is TRBV18 and J is TRBJ2-3; TRBD2 aligns across 11 bases. The V and J ends lost 3 bases and 2 bases, in that order; junction bases with no gene match: 16. The CDR3 has 20 residues. CDR1 KGHSH and CDR2 LQKENI come from the germline V gene. CDR3 nucleotide sequence: TGTGCCAGCTCACCGACCGTGAAATTTAGCGGGAGGGAAGACACAGATACGCAGTATTTT. Translated: CASSPTVKFSGREDTDTQYF.

This rearrangement joins TRBV6-1 to TRBJ2-4, with D possibly TRBD2 on 5 matching bases. Trimming pared 8 bases from V and 1 base from J, leaving 15 bases between. The CDR3 loop spans 15 amino acids. Germline loops: CDR1 MNHNS, CDR2 SASEGT. The CDR3: CASLRAVSAKNIQYF. The CDR3 DNA reads TGTGCCAGCCTCCGAGCGGTGTCGGCCAAAAACATTCAGTACTTC.

The chain links TRBV6-4 to TRBJ2-1; the match to TRBD2 covers 11 bases. V lost 0 bases and J lost 8; bases outside the gene matches: 6. Looked up from germline, CDR1 is MRHNA and CDR2 is SNTAGT. The CDR3 consists of 16 residues. The CDR3 protein is CASSDSIAGGFDEQFF. CDR3 coding DNA: TGTGCCAGCAGTGACTCGATAGCGGGAGGGTTCGATGAGCAGTTCTTC.

The chain recombines TRBV5-4 with TRBJ2-3; D might be TRBD2 (5 bases). Germline lookup yields CDR1 SGHNT and CDR2 YYREEE (reference sequence). CDR3 length equals 16 residues. V lost 2 bases and J lost 4, with 17 bases in between. The CDR3, as DNA: TGTGCCAGCAGCTTCGGTCCCAGCGGTGAGCCAGATACGCAGTATTTT. Translating gives CASSFGPSGEPDTQYF.

This chain joins TRBV4-3 and TRBJ1-1; tentatively, D is TRBD1 (6 bases). The V end was cut by 4 bases, the J end by 10 bases, with 10 bases between. The CDR3 totals 11 residues. Germline V gene sequence: CDR1 LGHNA, CDR2 YSLEER. The CDR3 spells CASSLGQRAFF. In nucleotides, the CDR3 is TGCGCCAGCAGCCTAGGACAGAGAGCTTTCTTT.

The rearrangement uses TRBV2 and TRBJ2-1; unclear D gene. Germline lookup yields CDR1 SNHLY and CDR2 FYNNEI. CDR3 length: 12 amino acids. With 5 bases removed from V and 9 bases from J, the gap between germline ends came to 11 bases. The CDR3, as DNA: TGTGCCAGCAGTACCCAGTCTAGTGAGCAGTTCTTC. Its translation is CASSTQSSEQFF.

The chain has TRBV10-3 and TRBJ1-6; the D gene is possibly TRBD1 (6 bases). Germline V lookup: CDR1 ENHRY, CDR2 SYGVKD. V shed 6 bases and J shed 9 bases, with 15 bases lying between them. This CDR3 comprises 14 residues. In DNA form, the CDR3 reads TGTGCCATCAGGGCAGGGGACGATGCTTCACCCCTCCACTTT. As protein: CAIRAGDDASPLHF.

The J gene is TRBJ2-3, the V gene TRBV7-3; D perhaps matches TRBD1 (5 bases). The ends were cut back, 2 bases at V and 0 bases at J, with 9 bases in the middle. In germline, CDR1 is SGHTA, CDR2 FQGTGA. The CDR3 is 15 amino acids. The CDR3 loop is CASSLDSYSTDTQYF. The CDR3 DNA reads TGTGCCAGCAGCTTAGACAGCTATAGCACAGATACGCAGTATTTT.

Comments on this clone: One end of the junction is discordant with germline, which a read error may explain. The V call is TRBV7-7, the J call TRBJ2-1; 11 positions agree with TRBD2. This CDR3 has 15 residues. Germline V gene lookup returns CDR1 SSHAT and CDR2 FNYEAQ (reference sequence). The CDR3 here is CASSPGTSGYNEQFF. The CDR3 bases are TGTGCTAGCAGCCCCGGGACTAGCGGCTACAATGAGCAGTTCTTC.

The chain is built from TRBV6-6 and TRBJ2-5; D uncertain. The germline gives CDR1 MNHNY, CDR2 SVGAGI (reference sequence). Trimming took 0 bases from V and 0 from J, leaving 8 bases between them. The CDR3 covers 15 residues. Here the CDR3 DNA reads TGTGCCAGCAGTTACTCTGCGCTAGACCAAGAGACCCAGTACTTC. Encoded protein: CASSYSALDQETQYF.

The V gene is TRBV18, the J gene TRBJ1-2, with 9 positions matching TRBD1. Trimming at V came to 2 bases and at J to 1 base, leaving 5 bases not matched to a gene. The CDR3 is 16 residues long. Per germline, CDR1 KGHSH and CDR2 LQKENI. The CDR3 coding sequence is TGTGCCAGCTCACCAGATCGGGACAGGGTTAACTATGGCTACACCTTC. Translating it yields CASSPDRDRVNYGYTF.

The chain recombines TRBV27 with TRBJ1-1; TRBD1 aligns across 7 bases. Per germline, CDR1 MNHEY and CDR2 SMNVEV (reference sequence). This CDR3 comprises 15 residues. V lost 4 bases to trimming and J lost 0 bases; unmatched junction nucleotides: 5. In nucleotides, the CDR3 is TGTGCCAGCAGTTCGACAGGGAGGATGAACACTGAAGCTTTCTTT. Its translation: CASSSTGRMNTEAFF.

The chain combines TRBV25-1 with TRBJ2-3; D is ambiguous. The CDR3 is 11 residues long. The germline V gene has CDR1 MGHDK and CDR2 SYGVNS. V was cut by 8 bases and J by 3 bases, with 6 bases left in between. The CDR3 spells CASRDTDTQYF. The DNA for the CDR3 is TGTGCCAGCCGCGATACAGATACGCAGTATTTT. Looking up the rest from reference TRBV25-1 and TRBJ2-3 gives the full variable domain: EADIYQTPRYLVIGTGKKITLECSQTMGHDKMYWYQQDPGMELHLIHYSYGVNSTEKGDLSSESTVSRIRTEHFPLTLESARPSHTSQYLCASRDTDTQYFGPGTRLTVL.

Written as DNA, the CDR3 is TGTGCCAGCAGGACAGGCGGCGCTGAAGCTTTCTTT. Its protein is CASRTGGAEAFF. The chain recombines TRBV27 with TRBJ1-1, with a tentative D call TRBD1 (6 bases). V was trimmed by 6 bases and J by 6 bases, leaving 11 bases between them. CDR3 size: 12 residues. Looked up from germline, CDR1 is MNHEY and CDR2 is SMNVEV (reference sequence).

The chain recombines TRBV6-4 with TRBJ1-2; D not certain. Germline V lookup: CDR1 MRHNA, CDR2 SNTAGT. Trimming left V 8 bases short and J 5 bases short, with 12 bases between. This CDR3 is 12 amino acids long. This chain's CDR3 is CASFGAVYGYTF. CDR3 bases: TGTGCCAGCTTCGGTGCCGTTTATGGCTACACCTTC.

The CDR3 nucleotides are TGTGCCAGCAGCCCTTTTGGGAGGGGAAACACTGAAGCTTTCTTT. Its translation is CASSPFGRGNTEAFF. J is TRBJ1-1 and V is TRBV5-4; D might be TRBD1 (5 bases). The germline gives CDR1 SGHNT, CDR2 YYREEE (reference sequence). The CDR3 is 15 amino acids. With 4 bases removed from V and 2 bases from J, the gap between germline ends came to 15 bases.

The V gene is TRBV27, the J gene TRBJ2-6, with TRBD1 as a possible D gene (6 bases). The CDR3 has 15 residues. Germline V gene sequence: CDR1 MNHEY, CDR2 SMNVEV (reference sequence). V was cut by 5 bases and J by 0 bases, with 8 bases left in between. CDR3 nucleotides: TGTGCCAGCAGTCACAGGGACTCTGGGGCCAACGTCCTGACTTTC. Translation: CASSHRDSGANVLTF. The full variable domain, rest sourced from reference TRBV27 and TRBJ2-6, is EAQVTQNPRYLITVTGKKLTVTCSQNMNHEYMSWYRQDPGLGLRQIYYSMNVEVTDKGDVPEGYKVSRKEKRNFPLILESPSPNQTSLYFCASSHRDSGANVLTFGAGSRLTVL.

J is TRBJ2-3 and V is TRBV11-2; the match to TRBD2 covers 7 bases. Germline V gene data show CDR1 as SGHAT and CDR2 as FQNNGV. The CDR3 has 13 residues. The ends lost 6 bases at V and 10 bases at J; junction bases unmatched: 10. Written as DNA, the CDR3 is TGTGCCAGCAGTCCTGGACTAGATGGGGCGCAGTATTTT. Translating it yields CASSPGLDGAQYF.

The V call is TRBV5-4, the J call TRBJ2-3; the match to TRBD1 covers 7 bases. The trim removed 0 bases at V and 5 bases at J, leaving 3 bases unmatched. Germline CDR1 and CDR2: SGHNT and YYREEE (reference sequence). CDR3 length: 14 amino acids. Here the CDR3 reads CASSLGDRKDTQYF. DNA for the CDR3: TGTGCCAGCAGCTTGGGGGACAGAAAAGATACGCAGTATTTT.

The CDR3 DNA follows: TGTGCCAGCAATAACTGGGGCAGGAACCAAGAGACCCAGTACTTC. It translates to CASNNWGRNQETQYF. This chain links TRBV7-9 with TRBJ2-5; D possibly corresponds to TRBD1 (5 bases). The germline gives CDR1 SEHNR, CDR2 FQNEAQ (reference sequence). V shed 7 bases and J shed 0 bases, with 15 bases lying between them. The CDR3 sequence is 15 residues long. The entire variable domain, with the rest obtained from reference TRBV7-9 and TRBJ2-5, is as follows: DTGVSQNPRHKITKRGQNVTFRCDPISEHNRLYWYRQTLGQGPEFLTYFQNEAQLEKSRLLSDRFSAERPKGSFSTLEIQRTEQGDSAMYLCASNNWGRNQETQYFGPGTRLLVL.